These T cell receptor beta chains were read from a single sample in a study of blood T cell repertoires in COVID-19. Assay used: immunoSEQ multiplex PCR; TCRdb lists only in-frame clones, some missing. This sample has approximately 240,000 clones, with 85% found just once. Sequencing input: peripheral blood. These receptors were taken from a man aged 50 to 60 who had recovered from COVID-19. Each CDR3 is given without its conserved first and last residue. D genes are given only for firm matches.

len: 11
j_gene: TRBJ2-7
v_gene: TRBV5-1
d_gene: .
CDR3aa: ASWRDSAYEQY

len: 13
j_gene: TRBJ2-5
v_gene: TRBV5-4
d_gene: .
CDR3aa: ASSSLGSGGETQY

len: 12
j_gene: TRBJ2-7
v_gene: TRBV5-1
d_gene: .
CDR3aa: ASSLEPSSYEQY

len: 13
j_gene: TRBJ2-1
v_gene: TRBV19
d_gene: TRBD2
CDR3aa: ASSLPGGSYNEQF

len: 14
j_gene: TRBJ1-1
v_gene: TRBV6-6
d_gene: TRBD1
CDR3aa: ASSSTAGQGGPEAF

len: 13
j_gene: TRBJ2-7
v_gene: TRBV6-6
d_gene: .
CDR3aa: ASSQATGGHYEQY

len: 13
j_gene: TRBJ2-3
v_gene: TRBV11-2
d_gene: .
CDR3aa: ASSLVAGGTDTQY

len: 15
j_gene: TRBJ2-1
v_gene: TRBV14
d_gene: TRBD2
CDR3aa: ASSPGTGSTGGNEQF

len: 11
j_gene: TRBJ2-5
v_gene: TRBV3-1/TRBV3-2
d_gene: .
CDR3aa: ASSQGPQETQY

len: 13
j_gene: TRBJ1-4
v_gene: TRBV28
d_gene: .
CDR3aa: ASSPNRVTNEKLF

len: 12
j_gene: TRBJ2-5
v_gene: TRBV24-1
d_gene: .
CDR3aa: ATSAEGVQETQY

len: 13
j_gene: TRBJ2-3
v_gene: TRBV4-1
d_gene: .
CDR3aa: ASSQSIVRPDTQY

len: 13
j_gene: TRBJ2-1
v_gene: TRBV28
d_gene: .
CDR3aa: ASSFGFLATGEQF

len: 16
j_gene: TRBJ2-1
v_gene: TRBV5-1
d_gene: TRBD1
CDR3aa: ASSYQLTRGRSYNEQF

len: 10
j_gene: TRBJ2-5
v_gene: TRBV27
d_gene: .
CDR3aa: ASSHRRETQY

len: 13
j_gene: TRBJ2-1
v_gene: TRBV5-1
d_gene: .
CDR3aa: ASSTRQGRNNEQF

len: 14
j_gene: TRBJ2-2
v_gene: TRBV5-1
d_gene: TRBD1
CDR3aa: ASSFPRTGGTGELF

len: 12
j_gene: TRBJ2-5
v_gene: TRBV10-3
d_gene: .
CDR3aa: AISEEGLLETQY

len: 12
j_gene: TRBJ2-5
v_gene: TRBV7-6
d_gene: TRBD1
CDR3aa: ASSLTGGQETQY